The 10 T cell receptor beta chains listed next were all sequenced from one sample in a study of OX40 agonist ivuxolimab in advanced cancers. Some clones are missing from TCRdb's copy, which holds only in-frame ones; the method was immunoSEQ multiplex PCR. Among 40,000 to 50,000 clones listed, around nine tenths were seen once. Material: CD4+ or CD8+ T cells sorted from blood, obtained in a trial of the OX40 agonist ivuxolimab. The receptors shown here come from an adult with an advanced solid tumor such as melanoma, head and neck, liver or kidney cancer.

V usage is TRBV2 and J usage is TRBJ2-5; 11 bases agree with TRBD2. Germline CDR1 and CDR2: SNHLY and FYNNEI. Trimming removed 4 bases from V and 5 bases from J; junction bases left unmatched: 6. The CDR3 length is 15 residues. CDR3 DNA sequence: TGTGCCAGCAGTGGAGGTCGGACTAGCGGGGAGACCCAGTACTTC. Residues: CASSGGRTSGETQYF.

CDR3 bases: TGTGCCAGCAGCTTAGTTCTTGGGGCCTACAATGAGCAGTTCTTC. Translating gives CASSLVLGAYNEQFF. V gene TRBV7-2 combines with J gene TRBJ2-1; no firm D call. The V and J ends lost 1 base and 2 bases respectively, with 9 bases between them. Germline V gives CDR1 SGHTA, CDR2 FQGNSA. This CDR3 contains 15 residues.

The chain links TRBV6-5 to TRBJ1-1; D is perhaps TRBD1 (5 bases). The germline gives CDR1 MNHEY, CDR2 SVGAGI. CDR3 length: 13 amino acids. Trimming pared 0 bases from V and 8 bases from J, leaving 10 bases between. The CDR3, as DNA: TGTGCCAGCAGTTACTCTGGGACTTCCGAAGCTTTCTTT. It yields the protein CASSYSGTSEAFF.

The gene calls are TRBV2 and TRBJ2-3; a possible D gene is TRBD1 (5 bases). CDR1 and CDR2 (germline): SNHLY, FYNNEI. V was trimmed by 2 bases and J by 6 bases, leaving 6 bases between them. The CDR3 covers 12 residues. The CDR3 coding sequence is TGTGCCAGCAGTGAAAAGGGGGATACGCAGTATTTT. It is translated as CASSEKGDTQYF.

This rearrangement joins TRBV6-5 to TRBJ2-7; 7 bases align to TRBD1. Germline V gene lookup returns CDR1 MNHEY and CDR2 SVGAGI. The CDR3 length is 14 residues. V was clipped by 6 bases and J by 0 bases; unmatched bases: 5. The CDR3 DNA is TGTGCCAGCAGGCCTCCAGGGGGCTCCTACGAGCAGTACTTC. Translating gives CASRPPGGSYEQYF.

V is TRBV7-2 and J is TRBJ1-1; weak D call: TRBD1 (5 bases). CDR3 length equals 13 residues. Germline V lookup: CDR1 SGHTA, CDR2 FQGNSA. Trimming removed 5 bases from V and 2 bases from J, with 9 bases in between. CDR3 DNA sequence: TGTGCCAGCAGCCCCGACAGTAACACTGAAGCTTTCTTT. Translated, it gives CASSPDSNTEAFF.

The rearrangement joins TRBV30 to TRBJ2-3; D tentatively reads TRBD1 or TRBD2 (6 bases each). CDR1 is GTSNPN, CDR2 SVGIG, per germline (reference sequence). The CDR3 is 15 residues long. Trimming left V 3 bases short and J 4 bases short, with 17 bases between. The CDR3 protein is CAWRTRQDYADTQYF. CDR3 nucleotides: TGTGCCTGGAGGACTAGACAGGACTACGCAGATACGCAGTATTTT.

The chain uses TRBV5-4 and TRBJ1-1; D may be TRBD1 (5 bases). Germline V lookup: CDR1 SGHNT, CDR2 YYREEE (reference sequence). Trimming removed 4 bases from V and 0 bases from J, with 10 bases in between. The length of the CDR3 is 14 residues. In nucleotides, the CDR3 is TGTGCCAGCAGCCGACAGAATTTGAACACTGAAGCTTTCTTT. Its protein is CASSRQNLNTEAFF.

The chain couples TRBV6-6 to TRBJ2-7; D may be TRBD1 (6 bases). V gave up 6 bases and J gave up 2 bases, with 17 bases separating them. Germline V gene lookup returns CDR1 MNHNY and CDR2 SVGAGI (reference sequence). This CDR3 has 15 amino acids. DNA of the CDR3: TGTGCCAGCAGGCTTTCCAGGGGTGGAACCTACGAGCAGTACTTC. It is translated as CASRLSRGGTYEQYF.

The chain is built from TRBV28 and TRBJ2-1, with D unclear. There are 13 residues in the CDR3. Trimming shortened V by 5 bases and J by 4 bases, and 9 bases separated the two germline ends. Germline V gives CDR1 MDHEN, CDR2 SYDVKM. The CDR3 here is CASSRARYNEQFF. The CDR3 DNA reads TGTGCCAGCAGTCGGGCCCGGTACAATGAGCAGTTCTTC.